This TCR beta chain was profiled in a study of T cell changes during pregnancy in multiple sclerosis. Germline loops: CDR1 PRHDT, CDR2 FYEKMQ (reference sequence). Trimming took 5 bases from V and 1 from J, leaving 9 bases between them. The CDR3 has 13 residues. The protocol was immunoSEQ multiplex PCR, while the TCRdb copy is restricted to in-frame clones and leaves out a portion. Of 77,000 or so clones in the sample, roughly 93% were seen once. The material was peripheral blood, obtained in the second trimester of pregnancy. The receptor comes from a female donor in good health, enrolled as a control in a pregnancy study. The V and J genes are TRBV13 and TRBJ2-7; possibly TRBD1 for D (5 bases). The CDR3 reads CASSARQSYEQYF. Written as DNA, the CDR3 is TGTGCCAGCAGCGCAAGACAGTCCTACGAGCAGTACTTC. Full variable domain (remainder filled in from reference TRBV13 and TRBJ2-7): AAGVIQSPRHLIKEKRETATLKCYPIPRHDTVYWYQQGPGQDPQFLISFYEKMQSDKGSIPDRFSAQQFSDYHSELNMSSLELGDSALYFCASSARQSYEQYFGPGTRLTVT.